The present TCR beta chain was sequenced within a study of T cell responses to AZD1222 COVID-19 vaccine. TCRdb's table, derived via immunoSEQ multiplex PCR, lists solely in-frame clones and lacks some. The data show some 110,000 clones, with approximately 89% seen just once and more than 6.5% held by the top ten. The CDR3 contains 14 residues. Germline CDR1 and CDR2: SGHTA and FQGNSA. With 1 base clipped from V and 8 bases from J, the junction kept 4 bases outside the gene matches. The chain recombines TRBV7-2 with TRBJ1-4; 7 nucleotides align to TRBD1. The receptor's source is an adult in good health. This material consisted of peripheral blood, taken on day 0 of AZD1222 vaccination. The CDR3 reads CASSLVGTAEKLFF. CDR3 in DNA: TGTGCCAGCAGCTTAGTAGGGACAGCAGAAAAACTGTTTTTT.